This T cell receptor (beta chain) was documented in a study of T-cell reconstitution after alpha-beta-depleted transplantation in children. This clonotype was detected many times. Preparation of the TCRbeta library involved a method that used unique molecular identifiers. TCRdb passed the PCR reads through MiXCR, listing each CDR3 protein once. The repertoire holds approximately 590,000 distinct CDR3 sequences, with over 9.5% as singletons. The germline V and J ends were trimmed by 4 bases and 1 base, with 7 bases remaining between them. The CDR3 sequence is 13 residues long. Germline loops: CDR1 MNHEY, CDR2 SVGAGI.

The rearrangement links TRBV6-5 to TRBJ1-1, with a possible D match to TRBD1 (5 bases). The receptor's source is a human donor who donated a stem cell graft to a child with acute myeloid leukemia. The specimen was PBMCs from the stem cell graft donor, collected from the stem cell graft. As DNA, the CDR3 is TGTGCCAGCAGTTGGACACAGAACACTGAAGCTTTCTTT. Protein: CASSWTQNTEAFF.